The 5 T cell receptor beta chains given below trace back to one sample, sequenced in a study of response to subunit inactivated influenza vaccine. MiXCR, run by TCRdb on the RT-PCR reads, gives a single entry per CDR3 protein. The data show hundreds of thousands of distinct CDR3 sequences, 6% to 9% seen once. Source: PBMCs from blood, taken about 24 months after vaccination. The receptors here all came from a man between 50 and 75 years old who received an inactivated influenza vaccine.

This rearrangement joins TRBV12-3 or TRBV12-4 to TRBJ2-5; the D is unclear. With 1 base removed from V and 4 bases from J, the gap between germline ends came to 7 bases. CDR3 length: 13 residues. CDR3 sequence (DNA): TGTGCCAGCAGTTTAGTCAATCGAGAGACCCAGTACTTC. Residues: CASSLVNRETQYF.

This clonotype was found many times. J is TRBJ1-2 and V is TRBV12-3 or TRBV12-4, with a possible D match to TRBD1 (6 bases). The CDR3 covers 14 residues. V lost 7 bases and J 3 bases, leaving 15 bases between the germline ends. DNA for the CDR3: TGTGCCAGCACCGGACCACAGGGACACTATGGCTACACCTTC. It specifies CASTGPQGHYGYTF.

The DNA for the CDR3 is TGTGCCAGCAGTTTTTGGCAGGGGAATCAGCCCCAGCATTTT. Protein product: CASSFWQGNQPQHF. The chain uses TRBV28 and TRBJ1-5; tentative D call: TRBD1 (6 bases). Germline CDR1 is MDHEN and CDR2 is SYDVKM. Trimming stripped 3 bases from V and 4 bases from J, with 10 bases between. The CDR3 runs 14 residues.

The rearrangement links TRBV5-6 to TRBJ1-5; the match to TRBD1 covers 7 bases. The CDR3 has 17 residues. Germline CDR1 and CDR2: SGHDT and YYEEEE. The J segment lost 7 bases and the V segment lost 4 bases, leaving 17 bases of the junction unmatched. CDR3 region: CASSQWGNRGVGQPQHF. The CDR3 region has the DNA TGTGCCAGCAGCCAGTGGGGGAACAGGGGCGTGGGACAGCCCCAGCATTTT.

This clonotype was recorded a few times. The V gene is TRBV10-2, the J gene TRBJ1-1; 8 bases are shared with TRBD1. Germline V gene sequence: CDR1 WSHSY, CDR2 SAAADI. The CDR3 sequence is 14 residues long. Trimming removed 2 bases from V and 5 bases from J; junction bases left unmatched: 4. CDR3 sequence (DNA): TGCGCCAGCAGTGAGACAGGGGGACGAACTGAAGCTTTCTTT. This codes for CASSETGGRTEAFF.